This T cell receptor (beta chain) was retrieved from a study of T cells after yellow fever vaccination (dated by TCRdb to about 2019). Regarding the complete study: Libraries from fractions with low cell numbers were prepared with the SMART-Seq v4 Ultra Low Input RNA kit. To follow T-cell clones before and after both primary and booster YFV17D yellow fever vaccination, bulk TCR alpha and beta repertoires underwent longitudinal sequencing. Two healthy male donors, one aged 18 to 30 and one aged 30 to 40 years, made up the cohort. Blood samples were taken at several timepoints before and after primary and secondary immunization, and bulk PBMC replicates and cell subsets were isolated.

TCR cDNA was synthesized by 5'RACE template switching, through which a universal primer site and unique molecular identifiers were introduced. Priming of cDNA synthesis was performed from both the TCR alpha and TCR beta constant segments. Two PCR steps were used to amplify libraries, with sample barcodes and sequencing adapters being added in the second step. Sequencing of libraries was performed on Illumina HiSeq 2500 (2x100 bp) or NovaSeq (2x150 bp). On the study's bioinformatics: Reads were demultiplexed and collapsed into UMI consensus sequences with MIGEC, and V(D)J alignment was performed with MiXCR. Clonotypes responding to the vaccine were identified with edgeR on replicate PBMC samples, with the criteria of FDR below 0.01 and a log2 fold change above 5 up to day 15. Bulk clonotypes were assigned CD4 or CD8 identity according to which sequenced CD4 or CD8 repertoire held them at higher abundance. TCRdb reanalyzed the raw reads on its own, using fastp at Q25 for trimming and MiXCR for clone calling, and kept in-frame beta chains. Each entry is one CDR3 protein sequence, shown with its most common DNA and genes. The V and J calls follow TCRdb's processing rather than the paper's. Across this sample there are about 180,000 distinct CDR3 sequences, with 6.2% seen only once. Nearly 3% of the sample belongs to the ten largest clones.

Overall study results and their limits: After the booster, most of the clones that had expanded following primary vaccination were detected again (96% of CD4 and around 90% of CD8), which suggests that memory was broadly maintained. A small fraction of clonotypes showed up in both the CD4 and CD8 compartments, probably as a result of convergent recombination. Computational filtering was needed because FACS-sorted repertoires could contain abundant contaminating clonotypes from the bulk population. Only two donors were included in the study, so the extent to which the findings can be generalized is limited. Compared with the primary T-cell response, the secondary T-cell response was weaker but faster, peaking on day 5 rather than day 15.

The junction shows trimming of 0 bases on V and 1 base on J, and the gene matches do not reach 8 bases of it. The germline V gene specifies SGHRS as CDR1 and YFSETQ as CDR2. Taken from cysteine to phenylalanine, the CDR3 has 18 residues. The CDR3 DNA has 54 bases and is translated from base 1. The sample's treatment or condition, from its label and the paper: live attenuated yellow fever vaccine strain. A standard Ficoll-Paque protocol was used to isolate PBMCs from peripheral blood. CD4 and CD8 T-cell fractions were isolated with Dynabeads CD4 and CD8 positive selection kits. TriZol was used to extract RNA from bulk PBMCs, from CD4 and CD8 fractions, and from dextramer-positive and dextramer-negative fractions. Many counts were recorded for this clonotype. The antigen it recognizes is unknown. Base qualities are not at hand, and no much larger clone is one base apart.

The TCR was taken from a man aged 18 to 35 who received the YFV17D yellow fever vaccine. The source was CD4+ T cells sorted from PBMCs, collected on the day of the first yellow fever vaccination. This sequence uses TRBV5-1 and TRBJ2-7; 12 central nucleotides agree with TRBD2. For the CDR3, the sequence is CASSLEASGGVVSYEQYF. DNA sequence: TGCGCCAGCAGCTTGGAGGCTAGCGGGGGGGTTGTGTCCTACGAGCAGTACTTC.